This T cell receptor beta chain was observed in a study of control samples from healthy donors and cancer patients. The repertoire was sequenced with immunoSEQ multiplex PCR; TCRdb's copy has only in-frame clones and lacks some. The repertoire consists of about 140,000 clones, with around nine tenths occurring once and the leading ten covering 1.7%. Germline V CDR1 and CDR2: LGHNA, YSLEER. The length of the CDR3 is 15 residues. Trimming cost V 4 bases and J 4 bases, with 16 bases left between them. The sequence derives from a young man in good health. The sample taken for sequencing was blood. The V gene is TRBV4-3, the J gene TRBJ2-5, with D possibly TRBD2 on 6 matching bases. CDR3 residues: CASSPRPGGIETQYF. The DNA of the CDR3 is TGCGCCAGCAGCCCCCGACCCGGGGGAATAGAGACCCAGTACTTC.